This TCR beta chain stems from a study of shared clonotypes between healthy human individuals. Replicate PCRs from sorted subsets contained approximately 200 ng DNA, which is 31,000 or so T cell genomes. Sequencing used immunoSEQ multiplex PCR; TCRdb keeps in-frame clones, though not all of them. This table has 900,000 to 1,200,000 clones, around three quarters appearing once. Sequenced input: memory CD4+ T cells from PBMCs. The subset is: CD45RA-negative fraction. The source of this sequence is a man between 18 and 29 years old in good health. Some clones in this sample may be carry-over from other donors' samples.

The CDR3 spells CASSPGWGRGDDEQFF. The CDR3 region has the DNA TGTGCCAGCAGCCCCGGATGGGGCAGGGGGGACGATGAGCAGTTCTTC. This chain connects TRBV27 to TRBJ2-1; maybe TRBD1 (7 bases). V lost 6 bases to trimming and J lost 8 bases, with 23 bases between them. The length of the CDR3 is 16 residues. CDR1 MNHEY and CDR2 SMNVEV come from the germline V gene (reference sequence).